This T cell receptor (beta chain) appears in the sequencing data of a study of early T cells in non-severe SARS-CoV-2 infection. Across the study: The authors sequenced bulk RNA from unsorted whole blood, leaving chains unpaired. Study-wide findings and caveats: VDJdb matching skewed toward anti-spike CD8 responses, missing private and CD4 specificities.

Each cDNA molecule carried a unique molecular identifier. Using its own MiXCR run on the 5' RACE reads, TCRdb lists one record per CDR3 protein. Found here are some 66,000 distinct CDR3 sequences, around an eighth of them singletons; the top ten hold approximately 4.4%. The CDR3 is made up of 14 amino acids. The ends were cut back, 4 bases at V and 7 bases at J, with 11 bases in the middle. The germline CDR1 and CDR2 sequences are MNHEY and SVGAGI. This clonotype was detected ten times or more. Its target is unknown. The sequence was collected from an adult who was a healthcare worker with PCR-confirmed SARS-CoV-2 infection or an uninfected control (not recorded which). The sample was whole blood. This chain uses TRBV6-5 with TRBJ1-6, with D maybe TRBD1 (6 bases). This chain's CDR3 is CASSLQGRNSPLHF. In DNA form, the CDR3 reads TGTGCCAGCAGTTTACAGGGCCGAAATTCACCCCTCCACTTT.